This TCR beta chain comes out of a study of OX40 agonist ivuxolimab in advanced cancers. The protocol was immunoSEQ multiplex PCR, while the TCRdb copy is restricted to in-frame clones and leaves out a portion. The table shows around 30,000 clones, with roughly 80% occurring only once. The V and J ends lost 4 bases and 5 bases, in that order; junction bases with no gene match: 2. This CDR3 spans 15 amino acids. Germline CDR1 MGHRA, CDR2 YSYEKL. This chain connects TRBV4-1 to TRBJ2-2; 12 bases are shared with TRBD2. The input for sequencing was CD4+ or CD8+ T cells sorted from blood, taken in a trial of the OX40 agonist ivuxolimab. The source of this sequence is an adult with an advanced solid tumor such as melanoma, head and neck, liver or kidney cancer. In DNA, the CDR3 is TGCGCCAGCAGCCTACTAGCGGGGGGAACCGGGGAGCTGTTTTTT. It translates to CASSLLAGGTGELFF.